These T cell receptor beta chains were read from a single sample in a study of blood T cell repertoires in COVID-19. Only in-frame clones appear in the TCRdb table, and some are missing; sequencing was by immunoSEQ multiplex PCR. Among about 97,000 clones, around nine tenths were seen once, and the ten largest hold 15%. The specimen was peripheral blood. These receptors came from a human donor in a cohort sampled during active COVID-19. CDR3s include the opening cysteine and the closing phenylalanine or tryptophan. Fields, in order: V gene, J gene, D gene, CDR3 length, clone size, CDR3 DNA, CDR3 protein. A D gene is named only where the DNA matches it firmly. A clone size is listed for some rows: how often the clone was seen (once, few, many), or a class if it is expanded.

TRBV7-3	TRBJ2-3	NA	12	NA	TGTGCCAGCAGCCGCGGTCGGGATACGCAGTATTTT	CASSRGRDTQYF
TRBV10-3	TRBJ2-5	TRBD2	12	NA	TGTGCCATCAGTATTGAGCGGGGGACCCAGTACTTC	CAISIERGTQYF
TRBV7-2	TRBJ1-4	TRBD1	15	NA	TGTGCCAGCAGCCGGTCGGGACAGTTTAATGAAAAACTGTTTTTT	CASSRSGQFNEKLFF
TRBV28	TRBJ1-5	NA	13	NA	TGTGCCAGCAGGCCTGACAGGTTTCAGCCCCAGCATTTT	CASRPDRFQPQHF
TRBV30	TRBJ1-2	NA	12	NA	TGTGCCTGGAGCACCGGGTCCTTTGGCTACACCTTC	CAWSTGSFGYTF
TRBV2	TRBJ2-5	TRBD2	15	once	TGTGCCAGCAGGCGGAGCGGGACCGACCGGGGGGCCCAGTACTTC	CASRRSGTDRGAQYF
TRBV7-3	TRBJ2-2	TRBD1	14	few	TGTGCCAGCAGCGGGACAGGGGGTCACGGGGAGCTGTTTTTT	CASSGTGGHGELFF
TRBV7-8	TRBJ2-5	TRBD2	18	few	TGTGCCAGCAGCTTAGCGGCGGGGCTAGCGGTACTCCAAGAGACCCAGTACTTC	CASSLAAGLAVLQETQYF
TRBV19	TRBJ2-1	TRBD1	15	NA	TGTGCCAGTAGTCGGACAGGGGATCTCAACAATGAGCAGTTCTTC	CASSRTGDLNNEQFF
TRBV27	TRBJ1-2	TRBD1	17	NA	TGTGCCAGCAGTTTAGTCGGGACAGGGGGGGTGAACTATGGCTACACCTTC	CASSLVGTGGVNYGYTF
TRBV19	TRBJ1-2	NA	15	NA	TGTGCCAGTAGTATAGACCTAACAGGGTATTATGGCTACACCTTC	CASSIDLTGYYGYTF
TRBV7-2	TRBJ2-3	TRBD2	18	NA	TGTGCCAGCAGCTTAATGAACTTCGGGGGGGCCGGGGCAGATACGCAGTATTTT	CASSLMNFGGAGADTQYF
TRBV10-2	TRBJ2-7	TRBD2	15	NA	TGCGCCAGCAGTGAGTCGATAGCGGGAACCTACGAGCAGTACTTC	CASSESIAGTYEQYF
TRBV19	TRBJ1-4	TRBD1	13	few	TGTGCCACCGAGGAGACAGGGAACGAAAAACTGTTTTTT	CATEETGNEKLFF
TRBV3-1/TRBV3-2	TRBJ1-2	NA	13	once	TGTGCCAGCAGCCAAGTACAGAACTATGGCTACACCTTC	CASSQVQNYGYTF
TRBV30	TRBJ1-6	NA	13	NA	TGTGCCTGGACGACAGTTAATAATTCACCCCTCCACTTT	CAWTTVNNSPLHF
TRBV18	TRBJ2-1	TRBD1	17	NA	TGTGCCAGCTCACGGTTGGGGGACAGGGGGCAAGACAATGAGCAGTTCTTC	CASSRLGDRGQDNEQFF
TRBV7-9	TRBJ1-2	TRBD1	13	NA	TGTGCCAGCGGAGACAGGGCTAACTATGGCTACACCTTC	CASGDRANYGYTF
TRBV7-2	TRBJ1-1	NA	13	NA	TGTGCCAGCAGCGGTACAGGGTTCACTGAAGCTTTCTTT	CASSGTGFTEAFF
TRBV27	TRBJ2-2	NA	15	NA	TGTGCCAGCAGCTTTCGACTGGCGAACACCGGGGAGCTGTTTTTT	CASSFRLANTGELFF
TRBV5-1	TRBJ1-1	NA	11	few	TGCGCCAGCAGCCAGGGGACTGAAGCTTTCTTT	CASSQGTEAFF
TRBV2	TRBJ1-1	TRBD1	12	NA	TGTGCCAGCAGTGAACAGGGGGCTGAAGCTTTCTTT	CASSEQGAEAFF
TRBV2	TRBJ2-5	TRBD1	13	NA	TGTGCCAGCAGTGTGGACAGGGTTGAGACCCAGTACTTC	CASSVDRVETQYF
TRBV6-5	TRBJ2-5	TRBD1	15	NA	TGTGCCAGCAGTTACCCGACAGGGGGCGTTGAGACCCAGTACTTC	CASSYPTGGVETQYF
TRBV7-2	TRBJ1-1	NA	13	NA	TGTGCCAGCAGCAACCGGACGGGGGTTTGGGCTTTCTTT	CASSNRTGVWAFF
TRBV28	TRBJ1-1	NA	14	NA	TGTGCCAGCACCCCCCTAGGGGTGAACACTGAAGCTTTCTTT	CASTPLGVNTEAFF
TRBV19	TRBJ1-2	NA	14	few	TGTGCCAGTATAAAAGTAGGAGGGGACTATGGCTACACCTTC	CASIKVGGDYGYTF
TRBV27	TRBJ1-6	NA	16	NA	TGTGCCAGCAGTTTCCAGGGGAGCTCCTATAATTCACCCCTCCACTTT	CASSFQGSSYNSPLHF
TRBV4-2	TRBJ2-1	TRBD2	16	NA	TGTGCCAGCAGCTCAAATAGCGGGGGAGCATACAATGAGCAGTTCTTC	CASSSNSGGAYNEQFF
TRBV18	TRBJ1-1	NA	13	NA	TGTGCCAGCTCACCACAGGGGCGCACTGAAGCTTTCTTT	CASSPQGRTEAFF
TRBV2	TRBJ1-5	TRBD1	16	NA	TGTGCCAGCAGGAGGGACAGGGTGTATAGCAATCAGCCCCAGCATTTT	CASRRDRVYSNQPQHF
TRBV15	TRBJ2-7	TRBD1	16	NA	TGTGCCACCAGCGTTACCGCTGGAACAGGGGGCAGCGAGCAGTACTTC	CATSVTAGTGGSEQYF
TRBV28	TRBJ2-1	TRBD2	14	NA	TGTGCCAGCAAACTAGCGGGAACCTACAATGAGCAGTTCTTC	CASKLAGTYNEQFF
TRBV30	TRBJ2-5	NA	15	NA	TGTGCCTGGAGTGGGACAGTTCTTCCCCGAGAGACCCAGTACTTC	CAWSGTVLPRETQYF
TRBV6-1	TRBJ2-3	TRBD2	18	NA	TGTGCCAGCAGTGAATCGCCCAAACTAGCGGCTAGCACAGATACGCAGTATTTT	CASSESPKLAASTDTQYF
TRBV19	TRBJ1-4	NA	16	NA	TGTGCCAGTAGCCAACCCAGGGCAGCAACTAATGAAAAACTGTTTTTT	CASSQPRAATNEKLFF
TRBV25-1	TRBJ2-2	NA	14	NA	TGTGCCAGCAGTGCCAATAGTCTCACCGGGGAGCTGTTTTTT	CASSANSLTGELFF
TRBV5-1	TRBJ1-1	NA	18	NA	TGCGCCAGCAGCTTAACTACCCCCCAGACAGGAGTGAACACTGAAGCTTTCTTT	CASSLTTPQTGVNTEAFF
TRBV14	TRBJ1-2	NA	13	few	TGTGCCAGCAGCCAAGGTGGGGGGTATGGCTACACCTTC	CASSQGGGYGYTF
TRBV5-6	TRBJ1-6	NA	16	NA	TGTGCCAGCAGCGACGGAAAGAGGGCGTATAATTCACCCCTCCACTTT	CASSDGKRAYNSPLHF
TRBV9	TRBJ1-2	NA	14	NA	TGTGCCAGCAGCGACCGGGACACCAACTATGGCTACACCTTC	CASSDRDTNYGYTF
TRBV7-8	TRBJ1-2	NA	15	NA	TGTGCCAGCAGCTTAGAAGGCGGCCTCAACTATGGCTACACCTTC	CASSLEGGLNYGYTF
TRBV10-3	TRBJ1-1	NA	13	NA	TGTGCCATCAGTGGGAGTATGAACACTGAAGCTTTCTTT	CAISGSMNTEAFF
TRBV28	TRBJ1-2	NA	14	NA	TGTGCCAGCAGTTTCCCGGCCAGGGCGATTGGCTACACCTTC	CASSFPARAIGYTF
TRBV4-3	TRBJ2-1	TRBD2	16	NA	TGCGCCAGCAGCCCACTAGCGGGAGTTTCCTACAATGAGCAGTTCTTC	CASSPLAGVSYNEQFF
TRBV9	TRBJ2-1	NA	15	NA	TGTGCCAGCAGCGGGGCCCCAAGGGGGTACAATGAGCAGTTCTTC	CASSGAPRGYNEQFF
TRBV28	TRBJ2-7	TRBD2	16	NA	TGTGCCAGCAGTTCCGGGACTAGCGTGAGATTCCGCGAGCAGTACTTC	CASSSGTSVRFREQYF
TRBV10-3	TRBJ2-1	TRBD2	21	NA	TGTGCCATCAGTGACATTGGACTAGCGGGAGGGGAAAGGGGCTCCTACAATGAGCAGTTCTTC	CAISDIGLAGGERGSYNEQFF
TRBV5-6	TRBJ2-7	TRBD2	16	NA	TGTGCCAGCAGCCCGGGGGGCGGGAGGGCCGCCTACGAGCAGTACTTC	CASSPGGGRAAYEQYF
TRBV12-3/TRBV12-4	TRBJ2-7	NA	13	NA	TGTGCCAGCAGTTTCCAGGATTCCTACGAGCAGTACTTC	CASSFQDSYEQYF
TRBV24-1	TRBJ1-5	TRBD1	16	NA	TGTGCCACCGCTTCCTCAAGGGACAGGCACAATCAGCCCCAGCATTTT	CATASSRDRHNQPQHF
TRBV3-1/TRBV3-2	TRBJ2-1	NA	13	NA	TGTGCCAGCAGGCCAGGGGGGAGCGATGAGCAGTTCTTC	CASRPGGSDEQFF
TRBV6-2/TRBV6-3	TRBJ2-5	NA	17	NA	TGTGCCAGCAGTTACACACCCTACAGGGAGATTCAAGAGACCCAGTACTTC	CASSYTPYREIQETQYF
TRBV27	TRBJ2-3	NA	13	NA	TGTGCCAGCAGCTCGGGGATCACAGATACGCAGTATTTT	CASSSGITDTQYF
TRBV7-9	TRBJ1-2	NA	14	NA	TGTGCCAGCAGCTTAGATCCGGCCGGGGGTGGCTACACCTTC	CASSLDPAGGGYTF
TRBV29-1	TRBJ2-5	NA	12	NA	TGCAGCGGCGGGTCGGGAGCCGGGACCCAGTACTTC	CSGGSGAGTQYF
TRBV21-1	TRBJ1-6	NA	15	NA	TGTGCCAGCAGCAAAAATGGACAGGGAGGTTCACCCCTCCACTTT	CASSKNGQGGSPLHF
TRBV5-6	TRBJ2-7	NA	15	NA	TGTGCCAGCAGCCCCAACAGGGTAAGGGCCTACGAGCAGTACTTC	CASSPNRVRAYEQYF
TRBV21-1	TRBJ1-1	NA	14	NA	TGTGCCAGCAGCAGTGGCAGGGGGAACACTGAAGCTTTCTTT	CASSSGRGNTEAFF